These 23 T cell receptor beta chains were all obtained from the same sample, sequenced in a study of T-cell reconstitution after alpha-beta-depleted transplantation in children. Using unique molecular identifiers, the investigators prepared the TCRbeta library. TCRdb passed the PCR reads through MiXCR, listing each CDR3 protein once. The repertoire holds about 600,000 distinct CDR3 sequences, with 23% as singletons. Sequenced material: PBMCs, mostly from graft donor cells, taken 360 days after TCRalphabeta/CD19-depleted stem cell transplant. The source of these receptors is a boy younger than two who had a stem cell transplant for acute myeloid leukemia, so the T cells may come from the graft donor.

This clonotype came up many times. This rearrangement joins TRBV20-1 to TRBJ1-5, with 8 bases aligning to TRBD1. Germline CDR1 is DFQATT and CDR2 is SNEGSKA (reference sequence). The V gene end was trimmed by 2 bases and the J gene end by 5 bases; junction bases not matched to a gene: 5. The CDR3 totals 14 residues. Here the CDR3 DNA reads TGCAGTGCTAGACGGACAGGGTCGGATCAGCCCCAGCATTTT. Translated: CSARRTGSDQPQHF.

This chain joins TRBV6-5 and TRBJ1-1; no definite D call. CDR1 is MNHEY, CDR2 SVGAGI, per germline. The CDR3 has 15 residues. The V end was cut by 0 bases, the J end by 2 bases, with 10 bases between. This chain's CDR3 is CASSYSRGTNTEAFF. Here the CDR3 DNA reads TGTGCCAGCAGTTACTCGAGAGGCACCAACACTGAAGCTTTCTTT.

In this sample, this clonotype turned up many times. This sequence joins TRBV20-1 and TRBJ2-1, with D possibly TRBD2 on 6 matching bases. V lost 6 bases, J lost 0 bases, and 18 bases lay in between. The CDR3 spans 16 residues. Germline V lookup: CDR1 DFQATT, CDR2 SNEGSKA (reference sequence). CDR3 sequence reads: CSADFPLANSYNEQFF. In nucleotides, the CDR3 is TGCAGTGCCGATTTTCCTCTAGCGAACTCCTACAATGAGCAGTTCTTC.

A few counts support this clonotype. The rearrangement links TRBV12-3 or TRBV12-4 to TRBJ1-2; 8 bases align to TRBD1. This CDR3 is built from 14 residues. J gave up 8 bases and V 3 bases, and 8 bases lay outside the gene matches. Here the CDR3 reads CASSLGTGGVGYTF. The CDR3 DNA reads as TGTGCCAGCAGTTTGGGCACAGGGGGGGTCGGCTACACCTTC.

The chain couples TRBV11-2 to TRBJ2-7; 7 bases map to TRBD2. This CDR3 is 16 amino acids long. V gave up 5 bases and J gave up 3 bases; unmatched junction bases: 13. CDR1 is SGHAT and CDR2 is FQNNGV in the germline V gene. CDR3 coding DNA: TGTGCCAGCAGCCCATGGGGGGGGGAAGGAAGCTACGAGCAGTACGTC. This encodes CASSPWGGEGSYEQYV.

In nucleotides, the CDR3 is TGCAGTGCTAGAATAGGGGGCTCCTACGAGCAGTACTTC. Its translation: CSARIGGSYEQYF. The chain employs TRBV20-1 and TRBJ2-7; perhaps TRBD1 as D (6 bases). The CDR3 consists of 13 residues. V was shortened by 2 bases and J by 0 bases, with 8 bases between the two germline ends. CDR1 and CDR2 (germline): DFQATT, SNEGSKA (reference sequence).

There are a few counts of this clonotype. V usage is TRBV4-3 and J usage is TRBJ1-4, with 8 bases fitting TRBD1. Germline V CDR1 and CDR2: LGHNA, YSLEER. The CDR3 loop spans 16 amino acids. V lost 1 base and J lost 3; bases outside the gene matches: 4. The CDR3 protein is CASSQVRDRPNEKLFF. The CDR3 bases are TGCGCCAGCAGCCAAGTCCGGGACAGGCCTAATGAAAAACTGTTTTTT.

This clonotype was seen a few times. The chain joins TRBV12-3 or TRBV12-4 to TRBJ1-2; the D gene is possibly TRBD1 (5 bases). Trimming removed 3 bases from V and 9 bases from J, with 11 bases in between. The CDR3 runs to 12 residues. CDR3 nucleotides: TGTGCCAGCAGTTTGTTGGGGGATAGCTACACCTTC. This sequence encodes CASSLLGDSYTF.

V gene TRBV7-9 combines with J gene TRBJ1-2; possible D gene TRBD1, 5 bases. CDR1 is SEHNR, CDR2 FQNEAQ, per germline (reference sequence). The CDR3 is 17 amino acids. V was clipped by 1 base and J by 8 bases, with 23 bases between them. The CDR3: CASSLDVWTPRRDGYTF. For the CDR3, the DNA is TGTGCCAGCAGCTTAGATGTATGGACACCCCGGAGGGACGGCTACACCTTC. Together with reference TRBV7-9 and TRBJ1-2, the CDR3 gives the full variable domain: DTGVSQNPRHKITKRGQNVTFRCDPISEHNRLYWYRQTLGQGPEFLTYFQNEAQLEKSRLLSDRFSAERPKGSFSTLEIQRTEQGDSAMYLCASSLDVWTPRRDGYTFGSGTRLTVV.

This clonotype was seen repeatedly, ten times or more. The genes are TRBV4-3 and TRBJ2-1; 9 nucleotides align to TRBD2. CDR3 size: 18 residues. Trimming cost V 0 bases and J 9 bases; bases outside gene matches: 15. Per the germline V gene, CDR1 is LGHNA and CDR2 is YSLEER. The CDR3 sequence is CASSQESGAGGPWGEQFF. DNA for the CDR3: TGCGCCAGCAGCCAAGAGAGCGGCGCGGGGGGGCCTTGGGGTGAGCAGTTCTTC.

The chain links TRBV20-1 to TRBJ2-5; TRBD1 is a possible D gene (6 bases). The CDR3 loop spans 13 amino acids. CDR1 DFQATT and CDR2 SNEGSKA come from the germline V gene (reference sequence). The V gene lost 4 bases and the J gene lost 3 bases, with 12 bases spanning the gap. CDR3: CSAIRQAKETQYF. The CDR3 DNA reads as TGCAGTGCTATTAGACAGGCTAAAGAGACCCAGTACTTC.

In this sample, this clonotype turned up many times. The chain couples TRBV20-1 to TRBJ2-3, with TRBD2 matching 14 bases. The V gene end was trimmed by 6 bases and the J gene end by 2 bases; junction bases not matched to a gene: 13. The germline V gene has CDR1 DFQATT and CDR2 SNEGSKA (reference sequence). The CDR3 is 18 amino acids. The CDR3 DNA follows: TGCAGTGCGCTAGGACAGGGACTAGCGGGGGCGATCACAGATACGCAGTATTTT. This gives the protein CSALGQGLAGAITDTQYF.

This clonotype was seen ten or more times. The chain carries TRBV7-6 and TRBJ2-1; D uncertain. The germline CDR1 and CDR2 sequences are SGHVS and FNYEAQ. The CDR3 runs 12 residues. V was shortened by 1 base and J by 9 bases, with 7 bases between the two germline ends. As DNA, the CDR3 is TGTGCCAGCAGCTTAGGTCGCCTTGAGCAGTTCTTC. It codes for CASSLGRLEQFF.

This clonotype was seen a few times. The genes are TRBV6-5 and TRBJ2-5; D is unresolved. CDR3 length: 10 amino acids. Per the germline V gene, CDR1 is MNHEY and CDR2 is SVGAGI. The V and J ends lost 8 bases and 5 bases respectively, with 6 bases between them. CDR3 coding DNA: TGTGCCAGCGTGGGGGAGACCCAGTACTTC. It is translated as CASVGETQYF.

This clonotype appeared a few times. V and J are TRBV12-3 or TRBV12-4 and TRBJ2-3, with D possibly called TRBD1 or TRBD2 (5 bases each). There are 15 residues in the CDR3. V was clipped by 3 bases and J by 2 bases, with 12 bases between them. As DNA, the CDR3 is TGTGCCAGCAGTTTGGGACCGGACCACACAGATACGCAGTATTTT. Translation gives CASSLGPDHTDTQYF.

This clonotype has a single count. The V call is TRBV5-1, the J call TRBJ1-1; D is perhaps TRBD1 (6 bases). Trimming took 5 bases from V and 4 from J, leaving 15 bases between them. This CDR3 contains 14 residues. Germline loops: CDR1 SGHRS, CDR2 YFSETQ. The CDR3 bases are TGCGCCAGCAGTGTGACAGCAGGGGTCACTGAAGCTTTCTTT. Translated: CASSVTAGVTEAFF.

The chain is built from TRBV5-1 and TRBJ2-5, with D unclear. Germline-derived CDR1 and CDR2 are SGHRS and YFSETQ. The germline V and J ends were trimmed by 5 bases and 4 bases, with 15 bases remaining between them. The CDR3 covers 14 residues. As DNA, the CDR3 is TGCGCCAGCAGATGGGCCGGCTCAGCAGAGACCCAGTACTTC. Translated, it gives CASRWAGSAETQYF.

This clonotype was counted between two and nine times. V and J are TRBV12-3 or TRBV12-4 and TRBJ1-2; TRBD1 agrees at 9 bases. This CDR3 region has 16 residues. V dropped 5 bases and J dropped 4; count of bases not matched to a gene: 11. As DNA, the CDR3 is TGTGCCAGCAGTCCCCCGGGACAGGGACCAGGCTATGGCTACACCTTC. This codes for CASSPPGQGPGYGYTF.

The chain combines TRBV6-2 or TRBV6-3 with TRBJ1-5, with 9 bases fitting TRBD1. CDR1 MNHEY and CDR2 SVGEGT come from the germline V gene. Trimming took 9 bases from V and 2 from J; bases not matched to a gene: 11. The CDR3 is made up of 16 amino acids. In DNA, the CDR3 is TGTGCCAGTTCAAAGGGGGACAGGGCTGGCAATCAGCCCCAGCATTTT. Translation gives CASSKGDRAGNQPQHF.

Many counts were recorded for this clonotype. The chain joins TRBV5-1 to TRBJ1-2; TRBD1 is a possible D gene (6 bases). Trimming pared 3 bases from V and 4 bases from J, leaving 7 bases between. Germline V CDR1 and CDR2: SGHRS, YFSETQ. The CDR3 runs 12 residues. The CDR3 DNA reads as TGCGCCAGCAGCTCGGACAGCTATGGCTACACCTTC. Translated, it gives CASSSDSYGYTF.

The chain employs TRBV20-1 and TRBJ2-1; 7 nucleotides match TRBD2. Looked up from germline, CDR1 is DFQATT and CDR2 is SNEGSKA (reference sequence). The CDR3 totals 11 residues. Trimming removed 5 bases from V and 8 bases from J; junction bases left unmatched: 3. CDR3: CSAFLADEQFF. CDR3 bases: TGCAGTGCTTTCCTAGCGGATGAGCAGTTCTTC.

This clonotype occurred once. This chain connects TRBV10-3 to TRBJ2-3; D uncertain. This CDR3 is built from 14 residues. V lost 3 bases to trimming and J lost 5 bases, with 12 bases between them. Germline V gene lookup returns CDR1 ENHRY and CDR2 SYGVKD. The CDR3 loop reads CAISELLTGDTQYF. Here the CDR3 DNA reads TGTGCCATCAGTGAACTTCTGACGGGAGATACGCAGTATTTT.

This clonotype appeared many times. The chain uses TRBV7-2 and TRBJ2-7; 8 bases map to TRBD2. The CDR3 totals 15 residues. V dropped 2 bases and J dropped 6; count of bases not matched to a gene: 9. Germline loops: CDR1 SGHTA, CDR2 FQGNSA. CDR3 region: CASSLIGTRTGEQYF. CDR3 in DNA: TGTGCCAGCAGCTTAATTGGGACTAGGACTGGCGAGCAGTACTTC.